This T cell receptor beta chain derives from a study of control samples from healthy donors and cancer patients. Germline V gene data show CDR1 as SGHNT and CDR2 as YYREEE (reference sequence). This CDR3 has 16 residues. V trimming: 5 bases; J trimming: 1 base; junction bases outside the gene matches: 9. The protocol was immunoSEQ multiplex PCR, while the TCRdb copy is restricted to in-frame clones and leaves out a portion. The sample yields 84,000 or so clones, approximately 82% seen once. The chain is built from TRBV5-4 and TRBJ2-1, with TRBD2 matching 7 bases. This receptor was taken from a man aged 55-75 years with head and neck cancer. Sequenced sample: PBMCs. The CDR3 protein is CASSFGGRGSYNEQFF. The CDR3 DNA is TGTGCCAGCAGTTTCGGGGGGAGAGGATCCTACAATGAGCAGTTCTTC. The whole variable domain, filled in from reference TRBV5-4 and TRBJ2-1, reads ETGVTQSPTHLIKTRGQQVTLRCSSQSGHNTVSWYQQALGQGPQFIFQYYREEENGRGNFPPRFSGLQFPNYSSELNVNALELDDSALYLCASSFGGRGSYNEQFFGPGTRLTVL.